A selection of T cell receptor beta chains follows, all from one sample in a study of siplizumab effects on memory and regulatory T cells. Method: immunoSEQ multiplex PCR; TCRdb's copy keeps in-frame clones and lacks some. The sample lists about 100,000 clones; more than 90% were seen once. Sequences were obtained from CD4+ T cells sorted from blood. The receptors here all came from a human donor in good health. Each CDR3 is given with its conserved first and last residue. The D gene is left open where the match is weak. Clone size appears in some rows only: once, few, many, or a class for an expanded clone.

>-|-|TRBJ1-3|TRBV5-1
TGCGCCAGCAGCTTGGTCCCCCGTGACCAGGGGCCTAGTGGAAACACCATATATTTT
CASSLVPRDQGPSGNTIYF
>-|-|TRBJ2-3|TRBV6-5
TGTGCCAGCAGTTACATGTCCAGAGCGCAGTATTTT
CASSYMSRAQYF
>-|-|TRBJ2-7|TRBV5-4
TGTGCCAGCAGCTTGGGACTCCTCTACGAGCAGTACTTC
CASSLGLLYEQYF
>-|-|TRBJ1-1|TRBV19
TGTGCCAGTAGTATAGTAGGGGAGGGAACGGGCACTGAAGCTTTCTTT
CASSIVGEGTGTEAFF
>once|-|TRBJ1-1|TRBV19
TGTGCCAGTAGCGGGACCGGGCTTGAAGCTTTCTTT
CASSGTGLEAFF
>-|-|TRBJ2-5|TRBV29-1
TGCAGCGTTGACGGTAAAGAGACCCAGTACTTC
CSVDGKETQYF
>-|TRBD1|TRBJ2-7|TRBV5-5
TGTGCCAGCAGCTATGGACAGGAGTCCTACGAGCAGTACTTC
CASSYGQESYEQYF
>-|-|TRBJ2-7|TRBV11-2
TGTGCCAGCAGCCCCACCGGATGGGGGGAGCAGTACTTC
CASSPTGWGEQYF
>-|-|TRBJ1-1|TRBV5-6
TGTGCCAGCAGTAGACAAACGCATGAAGCTTTCTTT
CASSRQTHEAFF
>-|-|TRBJ1-1|TRBV27
TGTGCCAGCAGTTCGGGGCAACCCGGGAACACTGAAGCTTTCTTT
CASSSGQPGNTEAFF
>-|TRBD1|TRBJ1-2|TRBV18
TGTGCCAGCTCACCCGACAGGGAACAAGGCTACACCTTC
CASSPDREQGYTF
>-|TRBD1|TRBJ2-5|TRBV27
TGTGCCAGCCGAAGGGGGCCGGGAGAGACCCAGTACTTC
CASRRGPGETQYF
>-|TRBD1|TRBJ2-1|TRBV29-1
TGCAGCCTTACGTCAAGCCGGGACAGCCCGTCCGAGCAGTTCTTC
CSLTSSRDSPSEQFF
>-|-|TRBJ2-5|TRBV29-1
TGCAGCGTTGAAGAGACCCCGGGACCCCAAGAGACCCAGTACTTC
CSVEETPGPQETQYF
>-|-|TRBJ2-3|TRBV7-6
TGTGCCAGCAGCTTAGGGGGGATGACAGATACGCAGTATTTT
CASSLGGMTDTQYF
>-|-|TRBJ1-5|TRBV10-3
TGTGCCATCAGTGAAGATCACAACAGACGCTCAGGTCAGCCCCAGCATTTT
CAISEDHNRRSGQPQHF